Below, one T cell receptor (beta chain) is given with its context. Its specificity is not known. The data originate from a study of graft-versus-host responses after intestinal transplantation. Overall study context: Recipients underwent multivisceral, liver-intestinal, or isolated intestinal transplants. Recipients across the board were started on anti-thymocyte globulin induction, then kept on tacrolimus and steroids for 2 to 4 years.

Assay used: immunoSEQ multiplex PCR; TCRdb lists only in-frame clones, some missing. The sample holds about 90,000 clones; over 85% are singletons and the top ten take over 0.3%. Regarding the study as a whole: Early post-transplant HvG declines were associated with peak circulating GvH clone levels.

This CDR3 has 11 residues. With 3 bases removed from V and 1 base from J, the gap between germline ends came to 0 bases. Looked up from germline, CDR1 is SEHNR and CDR2 is FQNEAQ (reference sequence). The starting material was unstimulated CD4+ T cells sorted from spleen or lymph node cells, obtained before intestinal transplant. The genes are TRBV7-9 and TRBJ2-5; D call uncertain. This sequence was found in a human donor who received an intestinal transplant. The CDR3 sequence is CASSFQETQYF. The CDR3 DNA follows: TGTGCCAGCAGCTTCCAAGAGACCCAGTACTTC.